This TCR beta chain was obtained from a study of metastatic and nonmetastatic thyroid tumors. Findings and caveats of the study: Malignant thyroid tumors reportedly exceeded benign nodules significantly in TCR beta diversity, with the difference appearing in blood and tumor.

This clone has a count of ten or more. The antigen is unknown. TCRdb re-called clones via MiXCR from the PCR reads. The sample yields under 20,000 clones, approximately 24% seen once. No treatment of any kind had been given to any patient before thyroid surgery. V lost 1 base, J lost 0 bases, and 19 bases lay in between. The CDR3 is 18 amino acids. CDR1 and CDR2 (germline): SGHTA, FQGTGA. This sequence was found in a female donor with papillary thyroid cancer or a benign thyroid nodule (not recorded which). Some clones in this sample may be carry-over from other donors' samples. The J gene is TRBJ2-7, the V gene TRBV7-3; D may be TRBD2 (5 bases). Sequencing was performed on tumor tissue. The CDR3 reads CASSLSVLRTPSSYEQYF. DNA of the CDR3: TGTGCCAGCAGCTTAAGCGTGCTGCGGACTCCGAGCTCCTACGAGCAGTACTTC.